One and the same sample provided the 29 T cell receptor beta chains below, sequenced in a study of human T cells and chemical hapten exposure. Time point in this sample: pre-sensitization, week 0. Documented treatment: therapeutic diphenylcyclopropenone sensitization with weekly scalp DPC. One entry per CDR3 protein, called by TCRdb with MiXCR from the RACE reads. The data contain about 98,000 distinct CDR3 sequences, about 10% of them singletons. The sample consisted of whole blood, taken in connection with sensitization to the hapten diphenylcyclopropenone (DPC). These receptors were collected from a woman in her sixties or seventies with alopecia areata. Some clones in this sample may be carry-over from other donors' samples.

This clonotype has a handful of counts. The V and J genes are TRBV3-1 and TRBJ2-1, with 7 bases fitting TRBD2. The CDR3 is 18 residues long. V lost 5 bases and J lost 0; bases outside the gene matches: 13. Germline V gene sequence: CDR1 LGHDT, CDR2 YNNKEL (reference sequence). CDR3 DNA: TGTGCCAGCAGCTATAGCGGGCCCGTCCAACACTCCTACAATGAGCAGTTCTTC. Translation gives CASSYSGPVQHSYNEQFF.

This clonotype appeared a few times. The J gene is TRBJ1-5, the V gene TRBV5-1; D is ambiguous. The CDR3 totals 14 residues. Trimming shortened V by 1 base and J by 5 bases, and 10 bases separated the two germline ends. Germline V CDR1 and CDR2: SGHRS, YFSETQ. Here the CDR3 reads CASSLLSGDQPQHF. Written as DNA, the CDR3 is TGCGCCAGCAGCTTGCTCTCGGGAGATCAGCCCCAGCATTTT.

Ten or more counts support this clonotype. The chain recombines TRBV24-1 with TRBJ2-7; perhaps TRBD1 as D (6 bases). Per the germline V gene, CDR1 is KGHDR and CDR2 is SFDVKD. The CDR3 loop spans 12 amino acids. V lost 4 bases and J 7 bases, leaving 10 bases between the germline ends. The CDR3 loop reads CATSETGIEQYF. CDR3 in DNA: TGTGCCACCAGTGAAACAGGGATTGAGCAGTACTTC.

In this sample, this clonotype turned up a few times. This sequence joins TRBV7-3 and TRBJ2-3; D gene uncertain. Germline V CDR1 and CDR2: SGHTA, FQGTGA. The length of the CDR3 is 14 residues. The V gene lost 3 bases and the J gene lost 6 bases, with 13 bases spanning the gap. The CDR3 DNA reads as TGTGCCAGCAGCTTGGATCCTAACGGCGATACGCAGTATTTT. It is translated as CASSLDPNGDTQYF.

This clonotype has a count of ten or more. This rearrangement joins TRBV7-9 to TRBJ2-5; tentatively, D is TRBD1 or TRBD2 (6 bases each). This CDR3 region has 14 residues. V lost 1 base, J lost 4 bases, and 10 bases lay in between. Germline V lookup: CDR1 SEHNR, CDR2 FQNEAQ (reference sequence). CDR3 in amino acids: CASSLVGGRETQYF. The DNA for the CDR3 is TGTGCCAGCAGCTTAGTCGGGGGCAGAGAGACCCAGTACTTC. The variable domain in full, completed from reference TRBV7-9 and TRBJ2-5, reads DTGVSQNPRHKITKRGQNVTFRCDPISEHNRLYWYRQTLGQGPEFLTYFQNEAQLEKSRLLSDRFSAERPKGSFSTLEIQRTEQGDSAMYLCASSLVGGRETQYFGPGTRLLVL.

Points on this clonotype: A much larger clonotype is one base distant, so this may be a read error. This chain joins TRBV29-1 and TRBJ1-1, with 8 bases identical to TRBD1. Germline CDR1 SQVTM, CDR2 ANQGSEA. V lost 4 bases to trimming and J lost 6 bases; unmatched junction nucleotides: 7. This CDR3 region has 13 residues. The CDR3 coding sequence is TGCAGCGTTGGACAGGGGATAAAGGCTGAAGCTTTCTTT. Its translation: CSVGQGIKAEAFF.

This clonotype was picked up a small number of times. CDR3 nucleotide sequence: TGCAGTGCTAGAGATCGGGGCGGGAGATACACAGATACGCAGTATTTT. Translation: CSARDRGGRYTDTQYF. The V call is TRBV20-1, the J call TRBJ2-3; the match to TRBD2 covers 7 bases. Germline CDR1 is DFQATT and CDR2 is SNEGSKA (reference sequence). CDR3 length: 16 amino acids. V trimming: 0 bases; J trimming: 2 bases; junction bases outside the gene matches: 8.

This clonotype was seen at least ten times. V is TRBV29-1 and J is TRBJ2-7; 10 bases map to TRBD2. Germline values: CDR1 SQVTM, CDR2 ANQGSEA. After removal of 4 bases from V and 3 bases from J, the junction contained 6 bases not matched to a gene. The CDR3 has 14 amino acids. The CDR3 loop is CSVARLAGVYEQYF. As DNA, the CDR3 is TGCAGCGTTGCGAGGCTAGCGGGGGTCTACGAGCAGTACTTC.

The rearrangement uses TRBV5-1 and TRBJ2-1; 9 nucleotides line up with TRBD2. Germline CDR1 SGHRS, CDR2 YFSETQ. V dropped 5 bases and J dropped 5; count of bases not matched to a gene: 14. There are 17 residues in the CDR3. The CDR3 sequence is CASRQPEGAGGNNEQFF. The DNA for the CDR3 is TGCGCCAGCAGGCAGCCTGAGGGAGCGGGGGGAAACAATGAGCAGTTCTTC.

This clonotype was seen a handful of times. The V gene is TRBV4-1, the J gene TRBJ2-4, with D perhaps matching TRBD2 (5 bases). Germline CDR1 and CDR2: MGHRA and YSYEKL. The CDR3 runs to 17 residues. Trimming shortened V by 0 bases and J by 6 bases, and 18 bases separated the two germline ends. The CDR3 spells CASSQDSEPGRGNIQYF. The DNA of the CDR3 is TGCGCCAGCAGCCAAGATTCTGAACCGGGCCGGGGAAACATTCAGTACTTC.

This clonotype showed up just a few times. The V and J genes are TRBV4-3 and TRBJ2-7, with TRBD1 matching over 10 bases. Looked up from germline, CDR1 is LGHNA and CDR2 is YSLEER. Losses at the gene ends were 4 bases for V and 4 bases for J; bases not matched to a gene: 10. The CDR3 runs to 16 residues. The CDR3: CASSPSRDRGTYEQYF. Written as DNA, the CDR3 is TGCGCCAGCAGCCCCAGCCGGGACAGGGGAACGTACGAGCAGTACTTC.

The gene calls are TRBV6-2 or TRBV6-3 and TRBJ2-5; no reliable D call. The length of the CDR3 is 10 residues. V shed 4 bases and J shed 7 bases, with 4 bases lying between them. Germline CDR1 reads MNHEY; CDR2 reads SVGEGT. The CDR3 here is CASSSTTQYF. CDR3 sequence (DNA): TGTGCCAGCAGTTCAACGACCCAGTACTTC.

This clonotype was recorded many times. CDR3 bases: TGTGCCATCAGTGAGGGTGCACCGTCGCCCCAGCATTTT. Translating gives CAISEGAPSPQHF. The chain uses TRBV10-3 and TRBJ1-5; D call uncertain. The CDR3 has 13 residues. V lost 2 bases, J lost 9 bases, and 11 bases lay in between. CDR1 and CDR2 (germline): ENHRY, SYGVKD.

This clonotype occurred many times. DNA for the CDR3: TGCAGTGCGCACAGGGGTAACTATGGCTACACCTTC. This sequence encodes CSAHRGNYGYTF. The rearrangement joins TRBV20-1 to TRBJ1-2, with 7 bases matching TRBD1. The germline gives CDR1 DFQATT, CDR2 SNEGSKA (reference sequence). V lost 6 bases and J lost 1; bases outside the gene matches: 2. This CDR3 has 12 amino acids.

This clonotype was picked up a small number of times. The chain is built from TRBV12-3 or TRBV12-4 and TRBJ1-1, with D uncertain. The CDR3 has 13 amino acids. Trimming cost V 1 base and J 1 base, with 4 bases left between them. Here the CDR3 DNA reads TGTGCCAGCAGTTTAGGTAGGAACACTGAAGCTTTCTTT. Translated: CASSLGRNTEAFF.

Only a few counts were recorded for this clonotype. V is TRBV12-3 or TRBV12-4 and J is TRBJ2-7, with 7 bases lining up with TRBD1. Germline trimming cut 6 bases from V and 4 bases from J; bases unmatched to any gene: 12. The length of the CDR3 is 15 residues. CDR3 bases: TGTGCCAGCAGCCCCAATCCGGGACAGAGATACGAGCAGTACTTC. Translated, it gives CASSPNPGQRYEQYF.

Many counts were recorded for this clonotype. The J gene is TRBJ2-7, the V gene TRBV3-1; the match to TRBD2 covers 7 bases. CDR3 length equals 13 residues. The V gene's germline CDR1 is LGHDT and CDR2 YNNKEL (reference sequence). With 2 bases clipped from V and 5 bases from J, the junction kept 3 bases outside the gene matches. CDR3 in DNA: TGTGCCAGCAGCCAATGGGGAGGGGACGAGCAGTACTTC. It translates to CASSQWGGDEQYF.

This clonotype was counted only a few times. This chain connects TRBV15 to TRBJ1-5; possibly TRBD1 for D (5 bases). V was shortened by 2 bases and J by 2 bases, with 16 bases between the two germline ends. Germline loops: CDR1 LNHNV, CDR2 YYDKDF (reference sequence). This CDR3 comprises 17 residues. CDR3 in DNA: TGTGCCACCAGCAGATCCTGGCGGCAGGGTCGCAATCAGCCCCAGCATTTT. Its translation is CATSRSWRQGRNQPQHF.

This clonotype was detected a few times. This sequence joins TRBV29-1 and TRBJ2-7; maybe TRBD2 (6 bases). This CDR3 is built from 14 residues. Trimming left V 7 bases short and J 4 bases short, with 20 bases between. Germline V gives CDR1 SQVTM, CDR2 ANQGSEA. The CDR3 is CSAARGAGRYEQYF. The CDR3, as DNA: TGCAGCGCGGCACGGGGCGCGGGGCGGTACGAGCAGTACTTC.

This clonotype was seen ten or more times. J is TRBJ2-1 and V is TRBV19; D is uncertain. The ends were cut back, 4 bases at V and 0 bases at J, with 16 bases in the middle. From germline, CDR1 is LNHDA and CDR2 SQIVND (reference sequence). The CDR3 sequence is 17 residues long. Here the CDR3 DNA reads TGTGCCAGTAGTACCCACCCATCTAAAAGCTCCTACAATGAGCAGTTCTTC. This translates into CASSTHPSKSSYNEQFF.

This chain uses TRBV29-1 with TRBJ1-2, with a weak D call TRBD1 (6 bases). Germline lookup yields CDR1 SQVTM and CDR2 ANQGSEA. The CDR3 contains 15 residues. Trimming took off 7 bases at V and 7 bases at J, with 25 bases between the two ends. The CDR3 DNA follows: TGCAGCGCCATCCCCACAGGGTTCTCTGCTACTGGCTACACCTTC. Translated, it gives CSAIPTGFSATGYTF.

This clonotype has at least ten counts. V and J are TRBV20-1 and TRBJ1-3, with 10 bases aligning to TRBD1. Trimming cost V 7 bases and J 4 bases; bases outside gene matches: 7. The CDR3 has 14 amino acids. CDR1 DFQATT and CDR2 SNEGSKA come from the germline V gene (reference sequence). CDR3 protein: CSVLRQGAGNTIYF. The CDR3 bases are TGCAGTGTTCTCCGACAGGGGGCAGGAAACACCATATATTTT.

This clonotype was counted many times. This chain links TRBV2 with TRBJ2-5; D gene uncertain. V dropped 6 bases and J dropped 2 bases, with 13 bases sitting between them. Germline V gene lookup returns CDR1 SNHLY and CDR2 FYNNEI. The length of the CDR3 is 14 residues. CDR3 loop: CASSLWGQQETQYF. In DNA form, the CDR3 reads TGTGCCAGCAGCCTTTGGGGTCAGCAAGAGACCCAGTACTTC.

This clonotype was found a few times. The chain is built from TRBV5-4 and TRBJ2-1, with D possibly being TRBD1 or TRBD2 (7 bases each). The CDR3 has 14 residues. Germline V gives CDR1 SGHNT, CDR2 YYREEE (reference sequence). Between the trimmed V and J ends, which lost 2 bases and 8 bases, there was a span of 14 bases. The CDR3 nucleotides read TGTGCCAGCAGCTTTAGGGCAGGGGGGGATGAGCAGTTCTTC. Protein: CASSFRAGGDEQFF.

With respect to this clonotype: With a much larger clone just one base away, this may be a read error. This chain links TRBV7-8 with TRBJ1-2, with D possibly TRBD1 on 5 matching bases. V lost 1 base to trimming and J lost 5 bases, with 14 bases between them. The CDR3 has 15 amino acids. Germline V gene sequence: CDR1 SGHVS, CDR2 FQNEAQ. CDR3 sequence: CASSLVGGLEYGYTF. The CDR3 region has the DNA TGTGCCAGCAGCTTAGTGGGGGGGTTAGAGTATGGCTACACCTTC.

This clonotype occurred a few times. V usage is TRBV11-2 and J usage is TRBJ1-1; D is uncertain. This CDR3 spans 13 amino acids. Deletions cut 7 bases from V and 0 bases from J, with 9 bases between. Per germline, CDR1 SGHAT and CDR2 FQNNGV. Written as DNA, the CDR3 is TGTGCCAGCAACCTAAAGATGAACACTGAAGCTTTCTTT. Protein product: CASNLKMNTEAFF.

In this sample, this clonotype turned up many times. This chain uses TRBV2 with TRBJ2-1; a weak D match, TRBD1 (5 bases). Trimming took 6 bases from V and 7 from J, leaving 13 bases between them. Germline CDR1 and CDR2: SNHLY and FYNNEI. The CDR3 length is 13 residues. CDR3 in amino acids: CASRVEQENEQFF. The CDR3 DNA reads TGTGCCAGCAGGGTCGAACAGGAGAATGAGCAGTTCTTC.

This sequence joins TRBV6-1 and TRBJ2-7; 9 nucleotides line up with TRBD1. The V gene's germline CDR1 is MNHNS and CDR2 SASEGT. The CDR3 sequence is 15 residues long. With 6 bases clipped from V and 3 bases from J, the junction kept 9 bases outside the gene matches. CDR3 coding DNA: TGTGCCAGCAGCAGGGAGGGGACAGGGTACTACGAGCAGTACTTC. Protein product: CASSREGTGYYEQYF.

This clonotype has a handful of counts. The rearrangement uses TRBV3-1 and TRBJ2-7, with D possibly being TRBD2 (6 bases). The CDR3 loop spans 17 amino acids. Trimming left V 3 bases short and J 3 bases short, with 21 bases between. Germline V lookup: CDR1 LGHDT, CDR2 YNNKEL (reference sequence). CDR3 amino acids: CASSHSSPGVLNYEQYF. CDR3 DNA: TGTGCCAGCAGCCACTCCTCCCCGGGGGTTTTGAACTACGAGCAGTACTTC.